This T cell receptor (beta chain) was documented in a study of cytotoxic CD8 clonotypes in ibrutinib-treated CLL. Depth targeted 1 in 200,000 to 1 in 1 million T cells, averaging about 9.2x coverage per clonotype. Clones were sequenced by immunoSEQ multiplex PCR, and TCRdb holds only the in-frame ones, with some missing. This sample yields some 200,000 clones, of which just over 70% are seen a single time; around 5.9% belongs to the top ten. The specimen was PBMCs, collected after 12 months of ibrutinib treatment. The receptor comes from a human donor with chronic lymphocytic leukemia.

CDR3 residues: CARWNRGHYEQYF. CDR3 in DNA: TGTGCCAGATGGAACAGGGGGCATTACGAGCAGTACTTC. V is TRBV19 and J is TRBJ2-7, with 9 bases fitting TRBD1. The CDR3 length is 13 residues. Germline V CDR1 and CDR2: LNHDA, SQIVND (reference sequence). V lost 9 bases and J lost 4; bases outside the gene matches: 7.